The source of this T cell receptor (beta chain) is a study of PD-1 blockade in mismatch repair-deficient tumors. Data came from immunoSEQ multiplex PCR; TCRdb stores just in-frame clones and leaves some out. The sample consists of around 40,000 clones, roughly 84% of them appearing once. Germline lookup yields CDR1 SGHRS and CDR2 YFSETQ. The CDR3 sequence is 16 residues long. Losses at the gene ends were 4 bases for V and 6 bases for J; bases not matched to a gene: 10. The chain is built from TRBV5-1 and TRBJ2-2; 9 nucleotides agree with TRBD2. Sequencing was performed on PBMCs, taken 38 to 40 weeks after starting pembrolizumab. This clonotype was obtained from an adult with mismatch repair-deficient cancer. The CDR3 bases are TGCGCCAGCAGCCCCTTAGCGGGAGAGGGGTCCGGGGAGCTGTTTTTT. Residues: CASSPLAGEGSGELFF.